Sequencing of this T cell receptor beta chain was carried out in a study of PD-1 blockade in classical Hodgkin lymphoma. For the study at large: Patients in the cohort were put on intravenous nivolumab, 3 mg/kg every 2 weeks.

This CDR3 comprises 13 residues. Germline V lookup: CDR1 SNHLY, CDR2 FYNNEI. V was cut by 0 bases and J by 10 bases, with 7 bases left in between. In every patient, relapse followed autologous stem cell transplantation, while exposure to brentuximab vedotin differed. Complete response, partial response or progressive disease made up the best responses. The repertoire was sequenced with immunoSEQ multiplex PCR; TCRdb's copy has only in-frame clones and lacks some. This sample has about 25,000 clones, with 80% found just once. The chain is built from TRBV2 and TRBJ1-6; D possibly corresponds to TRBD1 (5 bases). Source: peripheral blood mononuclear cells (PBMCs), taken at baseline. The clonotype originates from a human donor with classical Hodgkin lymphoma. CDR3 nucleotides: TGTGCCAGCAGTGAAGCTCCAGGGTCACCCCTCCACTTT. Translated, it gives CASSEAPGSPLHF.